Below, 21 T cell receptor beta chains from the same sample are listed, as sequenced in a study of cytomegalovirus exposure and HLA in healthy donors. PCR involved 60 Vbeta and 13 Jbeta primers. The method was immunoSEQ multiplex PCR; TCRdb's version includes in-frame clones alone and lacks a portion of them. Its clone listing holds 110,000 to 150,000 clones. Material: PBMCs. These receptors were collected from a male donor in good health and CMV-seronegative.

The chain combines TRBV29-1 with TRBJ1-2, with TRBD1 as a possible D gene (5 bases). V was pared by 0 bases and J by 8 bases, with 19 bases between. Per germline, CDR1 SQVTM and CDR2 ANQGSEA. The CDR3 totals 15 residues. CDR3 coding DNA: TGCAGCGTTGAAGAGGTGCCAGGGCGGTTAGAGGGCTACACCTTC. It is translated as CSVEEVPGRLEGYTF.

J is TRBJ2-7 and V is TRBV6-6, with a weak D call TRBD1 (5 bases). The CDR3 loop spans 12 amino acids. Germline CDR1 is MNHNY and CDR2 is SVGAGI (reference sequence). The ends were cut back, 5 bases at V and 3 bases at J, with 8 bases in the middle. CDR3 nucleotide sequence: TGTGCCAGCAGTAACCAGGGCTACGAGCAGTACTTC. Its translation: CASSNQGYEQYF.

This rearrangement joins TRBV18 to TRBJ1-6, with 8 positions matching TRBD1. Germline V gene sequence: CDR1 KGHSH, CDR2 LQKENI. Germline trimming cut 3 bases from V and 14 bases from J; bases unmatched to any gene: 9. The CDR3 runs to 14 residues. CDR3 sequence (DNA): TGTGCCAGCTCACCGGACAGGGTGGCAGGAACCCTCCACTTT. Translated, it gives CASSPDRVAGTLHF.

This sequence joins TRBV6-5 and TRBJ1-1, with D maybe TRBD1 (6 bases). From germline, CDR1 is MNHEY and CDR2 SVGAGI. This CDR3 comprises 14 residues. V was pared by 3 bases and J by 5 bases, with 13 bases between. CDR3 amino acids: CASSYPGGGTEAFF. CDR3 coding DNA: TGTGCCAGCAGTTATCCGGGAGGGGGTACTGAAGCTTTCTTT.

J is TRBJ1-1 and V is TRBV7-2; D unresolved. Deletions cut 1 base from V and 4 bases from J, with 10 bases between. Germline-derived CDR1 and CDR2 are SGHTA and FQGNSA. The CDR3 loop spans 14 amino acids. CDR3 loop: CASSLERQATEAFF. The CDR3 DNA reads TGTGCCAGCAGCTTAGAGAGGCAAGCCACTGAAGCTTTCTTT.

Note on this clone: Additional DNA sequences in this sample encode the identical CDR3. The gene calls are TRBV10-3 and TRBJ2-7, with D uncertain. The germline V gene encodes CDR1 ENHRY and CDR2 SYGVKD. V was shortened by 2 bases and J by 4 bases, with 6 bases between the two germline ends. The CDR3 covers 12 residues. The CDR3 loop is CAISETDYEQYF. For the CDR3, the DNA is TGTGCCATCAGTGAGACTGATTACGAGCAGTACTTC.

The CDR3, as DNA: TGCGCCAGCAGTAGGGGACAGGGGGAAACCGGGGAGCTGTTTTTT. Protein: CASSRGQGETGELFF. The chain uses TRBV5-1 and TRBJ2-2, with 11 positions matching TRBD1. The J segment lost 5 bases and the V segment lost 5 bases, leaving 5 bases of the junction unmatched. CDR1 and CDR2 (germline): SGHRS, YFSETQ. The CDR3 contains 15 residues.

The chain employs TRBV9 and TRBJ1-6, with a weak D call TRBD1 (6 bases). V lost 6 bases and J 10 bases, leaving 17 bases between the germline ends. The CDR3 has 14 residues. The germline V gene has CDR1 SGDLS and CDR2 YYNGEE. In DNA form, the CDR3 reads TGTGCCAGCACCCGGGGGGGCGGGAACTCACCCCTCCACTTT. Its translation is CASTRGGGNSPLHF.

The chain recombines TRBV5-4 with TRBJ1-3; 11 positions match TRBD1. The junction had 5 bases not matched to a gene; V was cut back by 3 bases and J by 3 bases. Germline V lookup: CDR1 SGHNT, CDR2 YYREEE (reference sequence). The CDR3 is 16 amino acids. CDR3 protein: CASSSKDRGLGNTIYF. The CDR3 DNA reads as TGTGCCAGCAGCTCCAAGGACAGGGGGCTTGGAAACACCATATATTTT.

The J gene is TRBJ1-3, the V gene TRBV28; D remains unclear. The CDR3 runs 15 residues. V was cut by 2 bases and J by 4 bases, with 12 bases left in between. CDR1 is MDHEN and CDR2 is SYDVKM in the germline V gene. CDR3 region: CASSLTGREGNTIYF. CDR3 coding DNA: TGTGCCAGCAGTTTAACTGGGCGGGAGGGAAACACCATATATTTT.

The CDR3 DNA sequence: TGTGCCACCGGACAGCTCTATGGCTACACCTTC. Translation gives CATGQLYGYTF. The V and J genes are TRBV28 and TRBJ1-2; a weak D match, TRBD1 (6 bases). The CDR3 runs to 11 residues. In germline, CDR1 is MDHEN, CDR2 SYDVKM. V was cut by 10 bases and J by 4 bases, with 10 bases left in between.

The chain joins TRBV5-4 to TRBJ2-2; maybe TRBD2 (5 bases). V lost 0 bases and J 6 bases, leaving 12 bases between the germline ends. The CDR3 consists of 15 residues. Germline V gene sequence: CDR1 SGHNT, CDR2 YYREEE (reference sequence). The CDR3 coding sequence is TGTGCCAGCAGCTTGGCCGGGGAGAGAGCCGGGGAGCTGTTTTTT. This sequence encodes CASSLAGERAGELFF.

The CDR3 nucleotides read TGCGCCAGCAGCCAAGATCTAGGACTAAACACAGCAGATACGCAGTATTTT. Residues: CASSQDLGLNTADTQYF. V is TRBV4-3 and J is TRBJ2-3, with a weak D call TRBD2 (6 bases). The ends were cut back, 0 bases at V and 4 bases at J, with 17 bases in the middle. Germline V CDR1 and CDR2: LGHNA, YSLEER. CDR3 length: 17 residues.

V is TRBV2 and J is TRBJ1-1; no firm D call. The V gene lost 4 bases and the J gene lost 5 bases, with 8 bases spanning the gap. The CDR3 has 12 amino acids. Germline V lookup: CDR1 SNHLY, CDR2 FYNNEI. DNA for the CDR3: TGTGCCAGCAGTGTAATTGTGACTGAAGCTTTCTTT. Amino acids: CASSVIVTEAFF.

This chain uses TRBV29-1 with TRBJ2-4; TRBD1 aligns across 10 bases. CDR1 is SQVTM and CDR2 is ANQGSEA in the germline V gene. This CDR3 has 13 residues. V trimming: 8 bases; J trimming: 3 bases; junction bases outside the gene matches: 4. CDR3 bases: TGCAGCTTTCGGACAGGGGGCAAAAACATTCAGTACTTC. Translated, it gives CSFRTGGKNIQYF.

This sequence joins TRBV11-2 and TRBJ2-2; D remains ambiguous. Trimming removed 1 base from V and 9 bases from J, with 15 bases in between. CDR1 and CDR2 from the germline V gene are SGHAT and FQNNGV. The CDR3 length is 15 residues. The CDR3 here is CASSLGATSPRELFF. The CDR3 DNA sequence: TGTGCCAGCAGCTTAGGGGCTACAAGCCCCAGGGAGCTGTTTTTT.

V gene TRBV4-1 combines with J gene TRBJ1-4; 8 positions agree with TRBD1. The V segment lost 0 bases and the J segment 7 bases; nucleotides outside the gene matches: 10. Germline V gene data show CDR1 as MGHRA and CDR2 as YSYEKL. The CDR3 is made up of 17 amino acids. The CDR3 reads CASSQDLPTGAREKLFF. Here the CDR3 DNA reads TGCGCCAGCAGCCAAGATTTACCGACAGGGGCGCGTGAAAAACTGTTTTTT.

The CDR3 coding sequence is TGTGCCAGCAGCTGGGACAGGGCCTCCTACAATGAGCAGTTCTTC. This sequence encodes CASSWDRASYNEQFF. The chain recombines TRBV5-4 with TRBJ2-1; 9 positions match TRBD1. This CDR3 is 15 amino acids long. CDR1 and CDR2 (germline): SGHNT, YYREEE (reference sequence). The V and J ends lost 3 bases and 0 bases, in that order; junction bases with no gene match: 1.

The chain uses TRBV13 and TRBJ1-6, with 8 nucleotides matching TRBD1. V trimming: 5 bases; J trimming: 6 bases; junction bases outside the gene matches: 9. This CDR3 has 16 residues. Germline V gene sequence: CDR1 PRHDT, CDR2 FYEKMQ (reference sequence). The CDR3 region has the DNA TGTGCCAGCAGCAGGGGGACGGGACAGGTTAATTCACCCCTCCACTTT. Translated, it gives CASSRGTGQVNSPLHF.

V usage is TRBV9 and J usage is TRBJ2-1, with 9 positions matching TRBD1. The CDR3 runs to 16 residues. V dropped 3 bases and J dropped 2; count of bases not matched to a gene: 6. CDR1 is SGDLS and CDR2 is YYNGEE in the germline V gene. The CDR3 DNA reads TGTGCCAGCAGCGCCCGGGACAGGGCGCCCTACAATGAGCAGTTCTTC. Encoded protein: CASSARDRAPYNEQFF. The full variable domain, completed using reference TRBV9 and TRBJ2-1, is DSGVTQTPKHLITATGQRVTLRCSPRSGDLSVYWYQQSLDQGLQFLIQYYNGEERAKGNILERFSAQQFPDLHSELNLSSLELGDSALYFCASSARDRAPYNEQFFGPGTRLTVL.

This chain links TRBV6-6 with TRBJ1-1; tentatively, D is TRBD1 (5 bases). This CDR3 has 15 residues. Germline CDR1 is MNHNY and CDR2 is SVGAGI (reference sequence). Trimming stripped 3 bases from V and 4 bases from J, with 15 bases between. CDR3 protein: CASSYWGDDRTEAFF. Written as DNA, the CDR3 is TGTGCCAGCAGTTATTGGGGGGATGATCGCACTGAAGCTTTCTTT.